The rows below give T cell receptor beta chains drawn from one sample of a study of blood T cells in healthy people across ages. Each CDR3 protein gets one entry after TCRdb re-called the 5' RACE reads with MiXCR. The sample yields 800,000 to 950,000 distinct CDR3 sequences, 40% to 60% seen once. The sample taken for sequencing was blood. Receptors originate from a man aged 30 to 39 in good health. CDR3s include the opening cysteine and the closing phenylalanine or tryptophan. Each record gives: V gene, D gene, J gene, CDR3 protein. D genes are given only for firm matches.

v_call: TRBV7-9; d_call: TRBD1; j_call: TRBJ2-7; cdr3_aa: CASSLAKGTAKYEQYF
v_call: TRBV21-1; d_call: -; j_call: TRBJ2-3; cdr3_aa: CVSSLGYHSTDTQYF
v_call: TRBV9; d_call: -; j_call: TRBJ2-3; cdr3_aa: CASSVVGRVPDTQYF
v_call: TRBV2; d_call: TRBD1; j_call: TRBJ1-5; cdr3_aa: CASSGDPGTGRNQPQHF
v_call: TRBV20-1; d_call: TRBD2; j_call: TRBJ2-3; cdr3_aa: CSARRGGPGDTQYF
v_call: TRBV28; d_call: -; j_call: TRBJ2-7; cdr3_aa: CASSPLGQIRSYNEQYF
v_call: TRBV15; d_call: -; j_call: TRBJ2-3; cdr3_aa: CATSSTTADTQYF
v_call: TRBV4-3; d_call: TRBD2; j_call: TRBJ2-3; cdr3_aa: CASSQHPGLAEFTDTQYF
v_call: TRBV5-1; d_call: -; j_call: TRBJ2-5; cdr3_aa: CASSLHTASQTQYF
v_call: TRBV4-1; d_call: -; j_call: TRBJ2-7; cdr3_aa: CASSQVRYTSSYEQYF
v_call: TRBV20-1; d_call: TRBD1; j_call: TRBJ1-2; cdr3_aa: CSALRTGEGYTF
v_call: TRBV7-3; d_call: -; j_call: TRBJ2-1; cdr3_aa: CASSTGPHNEQFF
v_call: TRBV29-1; d_call: TRBD1; j_call: TRBJ2-1; cdr3_aa: CSGRDRGYNEQFF
v_call: TRBV9; d_call: -; j_call: TRBJ2-1; cdr3_aa: CASSVVAGNEQFF
v_call: TRBV4-1; d_call: TRBD1; j_call: TRBJ2-7; cdr3_aa: CASSLGQGASEQYF
v_call: TRBV9; d_call: -; j_call: TRBJ1-2; cdr3_aa: CASSVEGLIGGYTF
v_call: TRBV10-3; d_call: TRBD2; j_call: TRBJ2-5; cdr3_aa: CAISKAGGINQETQYF
v_call: TRBV24-1; d_call: TRBD1; j_call: TRBJ1-5; cdr3_aa: CATSDTGTGGWNQPQHF
v_call: TRBV3-1; d_call: TRBD2; j_call: -; cdr3_aa: CASTPAGGSSYEQYF
v_call: TRBV28; d_call: -; j_call: TRBJ2-3; cdr3_aa: CASSLTRGGGTDTQYF
v_call: TRBV7-2; d_call: -; j_call: TRBJ2-7; cdr3_aa: CASSLDYGSYEQYF
v_call: TRBV4-3; d_call: TRBD2; j_call: TRBJ2-1; cdr3_aa: CASSQDGASGSYNERFF
v_call: TRBV12-3/TRBV12-4; d_call: TRBD1; j_call: TRBJ2-3; cdr3_aa: CASRRTGEDTQYF
v_call: TRBV20-1; d_call: TRBD1; j_call: -; cdr3_aa: CSAPPDRAFHSYNEQYF
v_call: TRBV5-1; d_call: -; j_call: TRBJ2-1; cdr3_aa: CASSLLPEANEQFF
v_call: TRBV6-2/TRBV6-3; d_call: TRBD1; j_call: TRBJ2-5; cdr3_aa: CASSADLTGVIETQYF
v_call: TRBV9; d_call: TRBD1; j_call: TRBJ1-2; cdr3_aa: CASSDRTGNVGTGYTF
v_call: TRBV7-2; d_call: TRBD1; j_call: TRBJ1-2; cdr3_aa: CASSQTGVGYTF
v_call: TRBV19; d_call: -; j_call: TRBJ1-2; cdr3_aa: CASSERTVNYGYTF
v_call: TRBV27; d_call: -; j_call: TRBJ1-4; cdr3_aa: CASSLIGGATNEKLFF
v_call: TRBV20-1; d_call: -; j_call: TRBJ1-2; cdr3_aa: CSASGVGDYGYTF
v_call: TRBV20-1; d_call: TRBD2; j_call: TRBJ2-3; cdr3_aa: CSAQTSGGLDTQYF
v_call: TRBV20-1; d_call: -; j_call: -; cdr3_aa: CSAFPPDIYEQYF
v_call: TRBV11-2; d_call: TRBD2; j_call: TRBJ2-2; cdr3_aa: CASSFLAGFSTGELFF
v_call: TRBV20-1; d_call: TRBD2; j_call: TRBJ2-1; cdr3_aa: CSARSPQGSGVNNEQFF
v_call: TRBV9; d_call: -; j_call: TRBJ2-3; cdr3_aa: CASSAAGTVSDTQYF
v_call: TRBV29-1; d_call: -; j_call: TRBJ1-5; cdr3_aa: CSVAGRGNQPQHF
v_call: TRBV29-1; d_call: -; j_call: TRBJ2-7; cdr3_aa: CSATTGSYEQYF
v_call: TRBV18; d_call: -; j_call: TRBJ1-1; cdr3_aa: CASSSPSGSVAFF
v_call: TRBV28; d_call: -; j_call: TRBJ2-5; cdr3_aa: CASTLGIDVQETQYF
v_call: TRBV10-3; d_call: TRBD1; j_call: TRBJ2-7; cdr3_aa: CAINLGTESYEQYF
v_call: TRBV9; d_call: TRBD1; j_call: TRBJ2-3; cdr3_aa: CASSPTGTARTDTQYF
v_call: TRBV2; d_call: -; j_call: TRBJ2-7; cdr3_aa: CASSRGYNAYEQYF
v_call: TRBV28; d_call: TRBD1; j_call: TRBJ1-1; cdr3_aa: CASSLPRTGRMATEAFF
v_call: TRBV28; d_call: -; j_call: TRBJ1-1; cdr3_aa: CASRQTKLGRDTEAFF
v_call: TRBV6-2/TRBV6-3; d_call: TRBD1; j_call: TRBJ2-5; cdr3_aa: CASRQTGGNYNEQYF
v_call: TRBV7-6; d_call: -; j_call: TRBJ2-7; cdr3_aa: CASSTDSYYEQYF
v_call: TRBV20-1; d_call: TRBD1; j_call: -; cdr3_aa: CSASDRGSGYEQYF
v_call: TRBV2; d_call: -; j_call: TRBJ1-6; cdr3_aa: CASKGRENSPLHF